This T cell receptor beta chain emerged from a study of T cell responses to AZD1222 COVID-19 vaccine. CDR3 length equals 15 residues. V was cut by 3 bases and J by 2 bases, with 11 bases left in between. Germline V lookup: CDR1 SGHAT, CDR2 FQNNGV. In the case of this clone: The antigen is undetermined.

Libraries were prepared by immunoSEQ multiplex PCR; TCRdb keeps only in-frame clonotypes and omits some of them. The sample lists over 130,000 clones; less than 95% were seen once. Study-level points and caveats: Across the whole spike, CD4 TCRs peaked at regions 160-218 and 743-854. Among the donors, most were white British and more were female, and clonal diversity was possibly underestimated.

Source: peripheral blood, taken on day 0 of AZD1222 vaccination. The chain employs TRBV11-2 and TRBJ1-5; TRBD1 is a possible D gene (6 bases). The sequence derives from an adult in good health. Written as DNA, the CDR3 is TGTGCCAGCAGCTTTTCAGGGGCGGGCAATCAGCCCCAGCATTTT. As protein: CASSFSGAGNQPQHF.